The rows below give T cell receptor beta chains drawn from one sample of a study of cytomegalovirus exposure and HLA in healthy donors. Repertoires were generated with immunoSEQ multiplex PCR, while TCRdb's copy carries only in-frame clones and drops some. The table has 110,000 or so clones, over 65% seen once; the top ten hold 2% to 3%. The sequenced material came from PBMCs. The receptor set was obtained from a woman younger than 30 in good health and CMV-seronegative. Both conserved end residues are part of each CDR3. Each record gives: V gene, clone size, D gene, J gene, CDR3 DNA, CDR3 protein. The D gene is left open where the match is weak. Clone size appears in some rows only: once, few, many, or a class for an expanded clone.

TRBV28,NA,TRBD2,TRBJ2-7,TGTGCCAGCATAACTAGCGGACCTTCCTACGAGCAGTACTTC,CASITSGPSYEQYF
TRBV25-1,NA,TRBD2,TRBJ2-5,TGTGCCAGCAGTGAACATCGGGAGGGGGAGGAGCAGTACTTC,CASSEHREGEEQYF
TRBV19,NA,NA,TRBJ2-7,TGTGCCAGTAGTATTGCCCACAGCTACGAGCAGTACTTC,CASSIAHSYEQYF
TRBV2,NA,TRBD1,TRBJ1-2,TGTGCCAGCAGGGACGACAGGGGGCGCGGCTACACCTTC,CASRDDRGRGYTF
TRBV27,NA,TRBD1,TRBJ2-7,TGTGCCAGCAGCCGAACCTTGGGGACAGGGCGCTACGAGCAGTACTTC,CASSRTLGTGRYEQYF
TRBV5-1,NA,TRBD1,TRBJ1-4,TGCGCCAGCAGCTTGAATGGACAGGGGGATGAAAAACTGTTTTTT,CASSLNGQGDEKLFF
TRBV4-1,NA,TRBD2,TRBJ2-1,TGCGCCAGCAGCCAGGGACTAGCGGGAGGAGAAAATGAGCAGTTCTTC,CASSQGLAGGENEQFF
TRBV18,NA,NA,TRBJ2-7,TGTGCCAGCTCACCAGACCCAACAGTCGAGCAGTACTTC,CASSPDPTVEQYF
TRBV30,NA,NA,TRBJ1-2,TGTGCCTGGAGTGTATCCGCGAACGGCTACACCTTC,CAWSVSANGYTF
TRBV7-9,NA,NA,TRBJ1-2,TGTGCCAGCAGCTTAGGGCCAGGCTACACCTTC,CASSLGPGYTF
TRBV6-1,NA,NA,TRBJ1-1,TGTGCCAGCAGTGAAGCGGGGGGGGGCGGAGCTGAAGCTTTCTTT,CASSEAGGGGAEAFF
TRBV7-7,NA,TRBD2,TRBJ2-2,TGTGCTAGCGGGAGACCGAACACCGGGGAGCTGTTTTTT,CASGRPNTGELFF
TRBV5-1,NA,TRBD2,TRBJ2-2,TGCGCCAGCAGCTTGTCGGGGACTAGCGGGATTGGGGAGCTGTTTTTT,CASSLSGTSGIGELFF
TRBV2,NA,NA,TRBJ2-7,TGTGCCAGCAGTGTGGAGGGGCGCTACGAGCAGTACTTC,CASSVEGRYEQYF
TRBV19,NA,NA,TRBJ1-5,TGTGCCAGTAGTTCTCAAATCGGGCAGCCCCAGCATTTT,CASSSQIGQPQHF
TRBV7-2,NA,TRBD1,TRBJ2-3,TGTGCCAGCAGTTTCCAAATCAGGGGGCAGAGCACAGATACGCAGTATTTT,CASSFQIRGQSTDTQYF
TRBV6-5,NA,TRBD1,TRBJ1-5,TGTGCCAGCAGTTACGGGACAGGAGAAGGGCCCCAGCATTTT,CASSYGTGEGPQHF
TRBV30,NA,NA,TRBJ1-3,TGTGCCTGGAGGGATCAGGGGAAAGGAAACACCATATATTTT,CAWRDQGKGNTIYF
TRBV11-3,NA,NA,TRBJ1-1,TGTGCCAGCAGCTTACTCGGCACTGAAGCTTTCTTT,CASSLLGTEAFF
TRBV4-3,NA,NA,TRBJ1-2,TGCGCCAGCAGCCAAGAATTCCCCGCTTCTAGCTATGGCTACACCTTC,CASSQEFPASSYGYTF
TRBV5-1,NA,NA,TRBJ2-7,TGCGCCAGCAGCTTGGGGGGGCGCACCTACGAGCAGTACTTC,CASSLGGRTYEQYF
TRBV5-1,NA,NA,TRBJ1-2,TGCGCCAGCAGCCCGATAAATGGCAGGGTGAACTATGGCTACACCTTC,CASSPINGRVNYGYTF
TRBV6-1,NA,NA,TRBJ1-5,TGTGCCAGCAGCTCTTTGGATAGCACTCAGCCCCAGCATTTT,CASSSLDSTQPQHF
TRBV9,NA,NA,TRBJ1-6,TGTGCCAGCAGCGTAGCTTTTCGTTCGGGTACTTCACCCCTCCACTTT,CASSVAFRSGTSPLHF
TRBV7-9,NA,TRBD1,TRBJ2-1,TGTGCCAGCAGCTTAGTCTCCACAGGGGCGACTCGGCGGGAGCAGTTCTTC,CASSLVSTGATRREQFF
TRBV5-4,NA,NA,TRBJ2-1,TGTGCCAGCAGCCCCCAGGGATTCGGTTACAATGAGCAGTTCTTC,CASSPQGFGYNEQFF
TRBV7-2,NA,NA,TRBJ2-2,TGTGCCAGCAGCCCCCCGGGACATAACACCGGGGAGCTGTTTTTT,CASSPPGHNTGELFF
TRBV4-1,NA,TRBD2,TRBJ2-1,TGCGCCAGCAGCCAAGCAGGCGGGGGAACGGGAAATGAGCAGTTCTTC,CASSQAGGGTGNEQFF
TRBV9,NA,NA,TRBJ2-5,TGTGCCAGCAGCGTAGCCGGAGGAGAGACCCAGTACTTC,CASSVAGGETQYF
TRBV4-2,NA,TRBD2,TRBJ2-1,TGTGCCAGCAGCCTTACTAGCGGGAGGATGGATGAGCAGTTCTTC,CASSLTSGRMDEQFF
TRBV6-5,NA,TRBD1,TRBJ2-7,TGTGCCAGCAGTCCGGGACAGGGTGTCAGCGAGCAGTACTTC,CASSPGQGVSEQYF
TRBV10-3,NA,NA,TRBJ2-7,TGTGCCATCAGTGGGGGAGCCCCAAGTGGTTCCTACGAGCAGTACTTC,CAISGGAPSGSYEQYF
TRBV18,NA,NA,TRBJ1-5,TGTGCCAGCTCACCCGACCAGGGAAACAATCAGCCCCAGCATTTT,CASSPDQGNNQPQHF
TRBV11-2,NA,NA,TRBJ1-4,TGTGCCAGCAGCCGCGCGTATTCACAGCCTGTTGGAAAACTGTTTTTT,CASSRAYSQPVGKLFF
TRBV7-8,once,TRBD2,TRBJ2-3,TGTGCCAGCAGGGATACTAGCGGGGGGTCAGATACGCAGTATTTT,CASRDTSGGSDTQYF
TRBV28,NA,NA,TRBJ1-2,TGTGCCAGCAGTTCCCGGGACTATGGCTACACCTTC,CASSSRDYGYTF
TRBV5-1,NA,NA,TRBJ1-4,TGCGCCAGCAGGGCCGCGGGCGGGCTTAATGAAAAACTGTTTTTT,CASRAAGGLNEKLFF
TRBV29-1,once,NA,TRBJ2-3,TGCAGCGTTCCTTCCCCTAGCACAGATACGCAGTATTTT,CSVPSPSTDTQYF
TRBV7-2,NA,NA,TRBJ1-2,TGTGCCAGCAGCTTAGGCGCCGATAACTATGGCTACACCTTC,CASSLGADNYGYTF